These 2 T cell receptor beta chains originate from one sample sequenced in a study of blood T cell repertoires in COVID-19. Produced via immunoSEQ multiplex PCR; TCRdb's table is partial and in-frame only. The data hold around 450,000 clones, with roughly 87% observed a single time. Sequenced: PBMCs or T cells enriched from blood (not recorded which). Receptor source: a woman aged 18-29 years who had recovered from COVID-19.

The chain joins TRBV5-1 to TRBJ1-1; 12 nucleotides align to TRBD1. CDR1 is SGHRS, CDR2 YFSETQ, per germline. This CDR3 is 13 amino acids long. V dropped 4 bases and J dropped 11; count of bases not matched to a gene: 6. CDR3 sequence reads: CASSPGTGGDAFF. The CDR3, as DNA: TGCGCCAGCAGCCCCGGGACAGGGGGCGATGCTTTCTTT.

The chain combines TRBV25-1 with TRBJ1-1, with 7 bases identical to TRBD1. This CDR3 has 15 amino acids. Germline values: CDR1 MGHDK, CDR2 SYGVNS. J gave up 5 bases and V 7 bases, and 13 bases lay outside the gene matches. The CDR3 loop reads CASTRVSNRGTEAFF. The CDR3 DNA follows: TGTGCCAGCACCAGAGTGTCTAACAGGGGAACTGAAGCTTTCTTT.